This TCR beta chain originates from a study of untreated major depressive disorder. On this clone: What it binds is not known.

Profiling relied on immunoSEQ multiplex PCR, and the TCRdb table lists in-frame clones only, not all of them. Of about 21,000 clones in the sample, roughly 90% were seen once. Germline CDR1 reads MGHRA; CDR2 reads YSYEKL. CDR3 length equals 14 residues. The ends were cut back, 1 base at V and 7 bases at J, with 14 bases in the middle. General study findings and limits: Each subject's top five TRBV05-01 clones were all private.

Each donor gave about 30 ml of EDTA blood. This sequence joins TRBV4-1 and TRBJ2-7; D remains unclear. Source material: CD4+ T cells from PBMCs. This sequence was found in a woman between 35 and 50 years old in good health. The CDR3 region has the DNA TGCGCCAGCAGCCAAGCTGGCTCATATCGGGAGCAGTACTTC. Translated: CASSQAGSYREQYF.